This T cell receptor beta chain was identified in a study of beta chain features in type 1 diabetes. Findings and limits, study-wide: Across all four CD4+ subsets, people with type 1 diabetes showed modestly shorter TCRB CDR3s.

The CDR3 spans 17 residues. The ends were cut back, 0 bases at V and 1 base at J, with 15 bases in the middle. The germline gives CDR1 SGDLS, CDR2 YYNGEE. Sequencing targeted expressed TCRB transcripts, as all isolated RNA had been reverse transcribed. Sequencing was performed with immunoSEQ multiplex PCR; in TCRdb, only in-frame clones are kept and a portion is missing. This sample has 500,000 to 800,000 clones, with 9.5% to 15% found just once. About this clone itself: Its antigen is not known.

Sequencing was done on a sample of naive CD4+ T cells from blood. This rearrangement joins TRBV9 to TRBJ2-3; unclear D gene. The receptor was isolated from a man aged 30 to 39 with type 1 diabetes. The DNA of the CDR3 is TGTGCCAGCAGCGTAGCTCGCGCTTCTCCTGGCACAGATACGCAGTATTTT. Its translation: CASSVARASPGTDTQYF.